This TCR beta chain was sequenced for a study of blood T cell repertoires in COVID-19. Turning to the study itself: Sites in the United States, Italy and Spain provided acute and convalescent COVID-19 samples. T cells, B-cell-depleted T cells, or PBMCs provided the cDNA or gDNA that served as material.

CDR1 SGHTA and CDR2 FQGNSA come from the germline V gene. The CDR3 covers 13 residues. The V gene end was trimmed by 0 bases and the J gene end by 6 bases; junction bases not matched to a gene: 2. Source study methods: Using reference gene primer amplification, nucleated cell counts were estimated. Sequencing was performed with immunoSEQ multiplex PCR; in TCRdb, only in-frame clones are kept and a portion is missing. That table gives V, J and clone size, and the DNA gave D and trimming. The table lists about 230,000 clones, 65% to 85% of them singletons. The table lists this clone with a count of one.

The sequencing input was peripheral blood. The chain recombines TRBV7-2 with TRBJ2-7; TRBD2 agrees at 7 bases. The receptor comes from a man in his forties with acute or convalescent COVID-19. CDR3 amino acids: CASSLARGGEQYF. As DNA, the CDR3 is TGTGCCAGCAGCTTAGCGCGCGGGGGCGAGCAGTACTTC.